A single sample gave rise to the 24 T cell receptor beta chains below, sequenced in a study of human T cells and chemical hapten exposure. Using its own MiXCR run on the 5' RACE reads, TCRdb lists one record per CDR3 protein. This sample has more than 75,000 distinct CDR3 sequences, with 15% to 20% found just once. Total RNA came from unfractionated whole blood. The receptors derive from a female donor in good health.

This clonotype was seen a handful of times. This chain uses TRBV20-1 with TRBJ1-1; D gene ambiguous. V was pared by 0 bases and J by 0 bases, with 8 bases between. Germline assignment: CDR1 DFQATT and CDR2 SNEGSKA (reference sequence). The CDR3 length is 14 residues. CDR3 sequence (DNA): TGCAGTGCTAGAGATCGGATTGTGAACACTGAAGCTTTCTTT. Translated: CSARDRIVNTEAFF.

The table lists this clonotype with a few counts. This CDR3 reads CASTSNAGSIGDNEQFF. CDR3 nucleotides: TGTGCCAGCACCTCTAATGCGGGGTCGATTGGGGACAATGAGCAGTTCTTC. The V gene is TRBV12-3 or TRBV12-4, the J gene TRBJ2-1; D possibly corresponds to TRBD2 (6 bases). The CDR3 consists of 17 residues. V lost 7 bases, J lost 5 bases, and 24 bases lay in between.

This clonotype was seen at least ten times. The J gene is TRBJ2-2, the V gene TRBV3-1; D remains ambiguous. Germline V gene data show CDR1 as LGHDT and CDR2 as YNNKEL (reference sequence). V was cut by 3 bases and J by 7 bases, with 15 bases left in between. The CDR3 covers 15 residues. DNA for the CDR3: TGTGCCAGCAGCCATAAAGGCGGCTTGGACGGGGAGCTGTTTTTT. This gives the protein CASSHKGGLDGELFF.

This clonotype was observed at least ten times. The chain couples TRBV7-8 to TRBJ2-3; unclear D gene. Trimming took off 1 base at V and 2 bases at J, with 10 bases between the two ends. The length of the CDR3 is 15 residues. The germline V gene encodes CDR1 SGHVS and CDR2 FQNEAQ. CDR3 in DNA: TGTGCCAGCAGCTTAGGACGGGCCTACACAGATACGCAGTATTTT. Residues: CASSLGRAYTDTQYF. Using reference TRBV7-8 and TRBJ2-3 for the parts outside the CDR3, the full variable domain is GAGVSQSPRYKVAKRGQDVALRCDPISGHVSLFWYQQALGQGPEFLTYFQNEAQLDKSGLPSDRFFAERPEGSVSTLKIQRTQQEDSAVYLCASSLGRAYTDTQYFGPGTRLTVL.

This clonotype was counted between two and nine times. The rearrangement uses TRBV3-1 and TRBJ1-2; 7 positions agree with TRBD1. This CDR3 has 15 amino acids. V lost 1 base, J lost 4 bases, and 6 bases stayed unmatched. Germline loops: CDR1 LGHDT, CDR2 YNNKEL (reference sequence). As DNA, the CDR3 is TGTGCCAGCAGCCAAGCTGGGGCAGGGGGCTATGGCTACACCTTC. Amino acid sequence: CASSQAGAGGYGYTF.

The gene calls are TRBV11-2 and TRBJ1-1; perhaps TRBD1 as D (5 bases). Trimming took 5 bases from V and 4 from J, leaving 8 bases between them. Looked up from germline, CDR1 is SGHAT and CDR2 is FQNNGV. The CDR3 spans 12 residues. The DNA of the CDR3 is TGTGCCAGCAGCGAGAGGGGCACTGAAGCTTTCTTT. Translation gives CASSERGTEAFF.

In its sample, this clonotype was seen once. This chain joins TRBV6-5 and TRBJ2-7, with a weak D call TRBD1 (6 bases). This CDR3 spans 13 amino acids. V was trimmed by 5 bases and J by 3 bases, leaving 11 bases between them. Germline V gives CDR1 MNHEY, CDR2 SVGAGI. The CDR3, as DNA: TGTGCCAGCAGTCGGAACAGGGACTACGAGCAGTACTTC. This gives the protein CASSRNRDYEQYF.

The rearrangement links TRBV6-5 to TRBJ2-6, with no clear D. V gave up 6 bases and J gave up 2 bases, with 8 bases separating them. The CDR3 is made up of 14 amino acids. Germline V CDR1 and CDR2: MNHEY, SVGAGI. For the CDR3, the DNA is TGTGCCAGCAGACGTGGCACTGGGGCCAACGTCCTGACTTTC. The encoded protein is CASRRGTGANVLTF.

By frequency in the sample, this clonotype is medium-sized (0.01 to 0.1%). Here the CDR3 DNA reads TGTGCCAGCAGTTCCCGGGCCGATGGTGCCGTCGAGCAGTACTTC. This translates into CASSSRADGAVEQYF. This chain joins TRBV28 and TRBJ2-7; D ambiguous. Per germline, CDR1 MDHEN and CDR2 SYDVKM. The CDR3 loop spans 15 amino acids. The V and J ends lost 4 bases and 6 bases respectively, with 19 bases between them.

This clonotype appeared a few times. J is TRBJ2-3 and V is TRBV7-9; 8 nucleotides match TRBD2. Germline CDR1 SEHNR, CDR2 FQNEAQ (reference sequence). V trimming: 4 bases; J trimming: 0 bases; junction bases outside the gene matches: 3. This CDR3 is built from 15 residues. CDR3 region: CASSSVAGSTDTQYF. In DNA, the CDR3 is TGTGCCAGCAGCTCCGTAGCGGGGAGCACAGATACGCAGTATTTT.

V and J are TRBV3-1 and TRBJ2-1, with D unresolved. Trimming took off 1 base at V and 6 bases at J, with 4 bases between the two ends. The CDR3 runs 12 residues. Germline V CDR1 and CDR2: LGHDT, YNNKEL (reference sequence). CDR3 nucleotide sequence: TGTGCCAGCAGCCAAGGGCGCAATGAGCAGTTCTTC. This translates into CASSQGRNEQFF.

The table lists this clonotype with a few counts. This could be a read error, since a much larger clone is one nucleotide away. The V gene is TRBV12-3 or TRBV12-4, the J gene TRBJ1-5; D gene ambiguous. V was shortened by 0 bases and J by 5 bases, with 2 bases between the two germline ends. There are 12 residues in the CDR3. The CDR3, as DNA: TGTGCCAGCAGTTTAGCGGATCAGCCCCAGCATTTT. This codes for CASSLADQPQHF.

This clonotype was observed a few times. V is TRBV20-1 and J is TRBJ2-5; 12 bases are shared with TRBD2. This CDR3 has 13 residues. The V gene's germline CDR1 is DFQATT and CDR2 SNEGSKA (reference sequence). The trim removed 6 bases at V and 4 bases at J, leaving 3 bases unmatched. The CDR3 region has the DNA TGCAGTGCCCCGGGACTAGCGGGAGAGACCCAGTACTTC. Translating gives CSAPGLAGETQYF.

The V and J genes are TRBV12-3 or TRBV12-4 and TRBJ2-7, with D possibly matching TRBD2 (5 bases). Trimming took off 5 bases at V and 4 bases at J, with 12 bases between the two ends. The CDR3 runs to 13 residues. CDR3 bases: TGTGCCAGCAGTCCTCGACGGGATTACGAGCAGTACTTC. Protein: CASSPRRDYEQYF.

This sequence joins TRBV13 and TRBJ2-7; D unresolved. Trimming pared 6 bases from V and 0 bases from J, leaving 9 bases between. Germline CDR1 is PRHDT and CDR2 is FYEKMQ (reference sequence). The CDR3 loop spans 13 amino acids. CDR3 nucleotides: TGTGCCAGCAGTACATTTAACTCCTACGAGCAGTACTTC. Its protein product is CASSTFNSYEQYF.

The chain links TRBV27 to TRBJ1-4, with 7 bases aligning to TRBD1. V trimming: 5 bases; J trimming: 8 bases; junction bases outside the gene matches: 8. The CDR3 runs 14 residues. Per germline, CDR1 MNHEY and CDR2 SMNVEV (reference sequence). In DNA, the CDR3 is TGTGCCAGCAGTAGTTGGGGACAGAGGGAAAAACTGTTTTTT. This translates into CASSSWGQREKLFF. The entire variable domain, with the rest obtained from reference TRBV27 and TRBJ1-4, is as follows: EAQVTQNPRYLITVTGKKLTVTCSQNMNHEYMSWYRQDPGLGLRQIYYSMNVEVTDKGDVPEGYKVSRKEKRNFPLILESPSPNQTSLYFCASSSWGQREKLFFGSGTQLSVL.

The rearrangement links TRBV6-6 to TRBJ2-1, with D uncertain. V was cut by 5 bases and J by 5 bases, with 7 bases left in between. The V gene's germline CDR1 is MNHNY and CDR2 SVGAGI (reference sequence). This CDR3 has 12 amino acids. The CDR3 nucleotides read TGTGCCAGCAGTCCCGGAGACAATGAGCAGTTCTTC. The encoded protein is CASSPGDNEQFF.

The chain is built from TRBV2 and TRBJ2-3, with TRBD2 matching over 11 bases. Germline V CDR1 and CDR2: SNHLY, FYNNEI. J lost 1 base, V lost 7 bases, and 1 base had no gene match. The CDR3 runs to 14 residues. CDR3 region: CASKTSGGTDTQYF. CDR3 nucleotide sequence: TGTGCCAGCAAGACTAGCGGGGGCACAGATACGCAGTATTTT. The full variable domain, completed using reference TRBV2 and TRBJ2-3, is EPEVTQTPSHQVTQMGQEVILRCVPISNHLYFYWYRQILGQKVEFLVSFYNNEISEKSEIFDDQFSVERPDGSNFTLKIRSTKLEDSAMYFCASKTSGGTDTQYFGPGTRLTVL.

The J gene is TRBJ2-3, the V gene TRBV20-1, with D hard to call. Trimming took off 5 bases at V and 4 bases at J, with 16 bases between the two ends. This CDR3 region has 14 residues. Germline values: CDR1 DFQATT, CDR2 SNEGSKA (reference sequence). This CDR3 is CSAGSTVFPDTQYF. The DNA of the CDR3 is TGCAGTGCTGGATCTACGGTTTTTCCAGATACGCAGTATTTT.

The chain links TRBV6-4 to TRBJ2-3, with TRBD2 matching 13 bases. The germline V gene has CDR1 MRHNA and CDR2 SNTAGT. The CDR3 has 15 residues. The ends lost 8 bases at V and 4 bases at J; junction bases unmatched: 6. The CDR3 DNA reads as TGTGCCAGCGCAGAACTAGCGGGAGGGGCAGATACGCAGTATTTT. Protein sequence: CASAELAGGADTQYF.

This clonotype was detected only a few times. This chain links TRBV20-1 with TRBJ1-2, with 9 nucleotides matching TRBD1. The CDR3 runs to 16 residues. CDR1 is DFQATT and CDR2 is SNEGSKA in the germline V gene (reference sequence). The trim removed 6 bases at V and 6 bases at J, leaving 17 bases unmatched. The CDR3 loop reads CSAPKNTGGVRDGYTF. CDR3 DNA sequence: TGCAGTGCCCCAAAAAACACAGGGGGCGTTCGAGATGGCTACACCTTC.

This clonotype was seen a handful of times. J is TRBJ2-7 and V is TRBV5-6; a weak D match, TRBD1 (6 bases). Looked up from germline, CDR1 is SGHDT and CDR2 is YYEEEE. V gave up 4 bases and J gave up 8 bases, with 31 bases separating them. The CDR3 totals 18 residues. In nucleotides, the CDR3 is TGTGCCAGCAGCCAAAGACCTGACAGGATACGAGAGCAGTATAAGCAGTACTTC. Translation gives CASSQRPDRIREQYKQYF.

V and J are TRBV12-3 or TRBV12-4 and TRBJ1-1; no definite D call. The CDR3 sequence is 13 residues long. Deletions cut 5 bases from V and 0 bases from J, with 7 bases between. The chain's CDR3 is CASSGRLNTEAFF. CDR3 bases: TGTGCCAGCAGTGGACGGTTGAACACTGAAGCTTTCTTT.

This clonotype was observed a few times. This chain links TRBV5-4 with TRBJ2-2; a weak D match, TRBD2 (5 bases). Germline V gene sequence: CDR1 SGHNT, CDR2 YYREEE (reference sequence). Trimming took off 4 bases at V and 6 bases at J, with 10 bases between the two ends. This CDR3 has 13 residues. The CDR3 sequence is CASSPGSAGELFF. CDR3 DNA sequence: TGTGCCAGCAGCCCGGGGAGCGCCGGGGAGCTGTTTTTT.